The 13 T cell receptor beta chains given below trace back to one sample, sequenced in a study of identical twins. TCRdb itself ran the 5' RACE reads through MiXCR, one entry per CDR3 protein. The sample records around 220,000 distinct CDR3 sequences, roughly 10% being singletons. Specimen: memory T cells sorted from blood. All receptors derive from a man between 45 and 60 years old in good health.

The chain uses TRBV9 and TRBJ2-2; weak D call: TRBD2 (6 bases). Trimming took off 4 bases at V and 1 base at J, with 11 bases between the two ends. Germline CDR1 and CDR2: SGDLS and YYNGEE. This CDR3 is 15 amino acids long. The CDR3 spells CASSSRELNTGELFF. CDR3 sequence (DNA): TGTGCCAGCAGCAGCCGGGAGTTGAACACCGGGGAGCTGTTTTTT.

This clonotype has ten or more counts. V usage is TRBV5-1 and J usage is TRBJ2-7, with D perhaps matching TRBD1 (6 bases). The V and J ends lost 4 bases and 6 bases respectively, with 17 bases between them. CDR3 length equals 14 residues. Germline CDR1 and CDR2: SGHRS and YFSETQ. The CDR3 here is CASSAQSQGREQYF. The CDR3 DNA reads as TGCGCCAGCAGCGCGCAATCTCAGGGGCGCGAGCAGTACTTC.

The V and J genes are TRBV7-2 and TRBJ1-3; possibly TRBD1 for D (5 bases). V lost 0 bases and J lost 1, with 7 bases in between. CDR3 length: 15 amino acids. Germline V gene lookup returns CDR1 SGHTA and CDR2 FQGNSA. The CDR3 DNA reads TGTGCCAGCAGCTTAGCGTGGGGGTCTGGAAACACCATATATTTT. It translates to CASSLAWGSGNTIYF.

The chain is built from TRBV5-1 and TRBJ2-2, with 7 bases lining up with TRBD1. After removal of 4 bases from V and 4 bases from J, the junction contained 7 bases not matched to a gene. The germline V gene encodes CDR1 SGHRS and CDR2 YFSETQ. The length of the CDR3 is 15 residues. Here the CDR3 DNA reads TGCGCCAGCAGCCGTACGGGACAGACCACCGGGGAGCTGTTTTTT. The encoded protein is CASSRTGQTTGELFF.

This clonotype came up a few times. This chain uses TRBV20-1 with TRBJ2-5; weak D call: TRBD1 (6 bases). In germline, CDR1 is DFQATT, CDR2 SNEGSKA (reference sequence). The CDR3 is 14 amino acids. Trimming removed 8 bases at V and 4 bases at J, with 20 bases between. CDR3 sequence (DNA): TGCAGTACAGAAACAGGGATTCGGGCAGAGACCCAGTACTTC. Translated, it gives CSTETGIRAETQYF.

The sample holds many counts of this clonotype. This rearrangement joins TRBV6-2 or TRBV6-3 to TRBJ1-1; D not resolved. V was clipped by 2 bases and J by 5 bases, with 6 bases between them. This CDR3 is built from 12 residues. CDR1 and CDR2 (germline): MNHEY, SVGEGT. CDR3 sequence reads: CASSYAVTEAFF. The CDR3 nucleotides read TGTGCCAGCAGTTACGCGGTAACTGAAGCTTTCTTT.

This clonotype was observed a few times. This chain joins TRBV5-1 and TRBJ2-5; TRBD1 agrees at 8 bases. There are 15 residues in the CDR3. The germline gives CDR1 SGHRS, CDR2 YFSETQ. The V and J ends lost 4 bases and 0 bases, in that order; junction bases with no gene match: 5. Written as DNA, the CDR3 is TGCGCCAGCAGCACGTGGGGACAGGACCAAGAGACCCAGTACTTC. Its protein product is CASSTWGQDQETQYF.

In this sample, this clonotype turned up many times. V usage is TRBV2 and J usage is TRBJ2-7; D gene unclear. Germline V gives CDR1 SNHLY, CDR2 FYNNEI. The CDR3 extends over 15 amino acids. V shed 3 bases and J shed 0 bases, with 12 bases lying between them. DNA for the CDR3: TGTGCCAGCAGTGAGACCCGCGGTAGCTCCTACGAGCAGTACTTC. It yields the protein CASSETRGSSYEQYF.

The rearrangement uses TRBV5-5 and TRBJ2-3, with TRBD1 identical over 7 bases. The V segment lost 4 bases and the J segment 2 bases; nucleotides outside the gene matches: 10. CDR1 and CDR2 (germline): SGHKS, YYEKEE (reference sequence). The CDR3 covers 16 residues. In DNA form, the CDR3 reads TGTGCCAGCAGCCCAGGGACAGCCTACGACACAGATACGCAGTATTTT. This sequence encodes CASSPGTAYDTDTQYF. Drawing the rest from reference TRBV5-5 and TRBJ2-3, the complete variable domain is DAGVTQSPTHLIKTRGQQVTLRCSPISGHKSVSWYQQVLGQGPQFIFQYYEKEERGRGNFPDRFSARQFPNYSSELNVNALLLGDSALYLCASSPGTAYDTDTQYFGPGTRLTVL.

V and J are TRBV24-1 and TRBJ2-3; maybe TRBD1 (5 bases). Trimming left V 5 bases short and J 0 bases short, with 11 bases between. Germline assignment: CDR1 KGHDR and CDR2 SFDVKD. CDR3 length: 15 residues. The CDR3 spells CATSAVGLSTDTQYF. The CDR3 DNA reads TGTGCCACCAGTGCGGTGGGGCTCAGCACAGATACGCAGTATTTT.

The CDR3 is CSVDRGARELFF. DNA for the CDR3: TGCAGCGTTGACAGGGGGGCTAGGGAACTGTTTTTT. The genes are TRBV29-1 and TRBJ1-4; 7 bases match TRBD1. This CDR3 has 12 residues. CDR1 and CDR2 (germline): SQVTM, ANQGSEA. V lost 3 bases to trimming and J lost 12 bases; unmatched junction nucleotides: 7.

The CDR3 bases are TGTGCCAGCAGCATACTAGCGGGGACCTACAATGAGCAGTTCTTC. This translates into CASSILAGTYNEQFF. This chain uses TRBV7-2 with TRBJ2-1, with 10 positions matching TRBD2. Germline loops: CDR1 SGHTA, CDR2 FQGNSA. V trimming: 5 bases; J trimming: 2 bases; junction bases outside the gene matches: 3. This CDR3 contains 15 residues. The full variable domain, in which reference TRBV7-2 and TRBJ2-1 provide the parts outside the CDR3, is GAGVSQSPSNKVTEKGKDVELRCDPISGHTALYWYRQSLGQGLEFLIYFQGNSAPDKSGLPSDRFSAERTGGSVSTLTIQRTQQEDSAVYLCASSILAGTYNEQFFGPGTRLTVL.

This sequence joins TRBV19 and TRBJ2-3; 8 bases are a match to TRBD2. The V gene's germline CDR1 is LNHDA and CDR2 SQIVND (reference sequence). This CDR3 region has 13 residues. The trim removed 8 bases at V and 7 bases at J, leaving 8 bases unmatched. The CDR3 DNA follows: TGTGCCAGTGGCGGGGGGCCGAGGAATACGCAGTATTTT. This codes for CASGGGPRNTQYF.